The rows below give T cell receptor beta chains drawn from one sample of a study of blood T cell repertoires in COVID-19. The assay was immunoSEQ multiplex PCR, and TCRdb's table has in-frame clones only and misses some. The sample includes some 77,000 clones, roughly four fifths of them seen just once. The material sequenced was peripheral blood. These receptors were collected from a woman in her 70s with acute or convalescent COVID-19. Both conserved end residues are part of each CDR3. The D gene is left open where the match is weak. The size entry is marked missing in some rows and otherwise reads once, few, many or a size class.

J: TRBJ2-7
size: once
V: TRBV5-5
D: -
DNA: TGTGCCAGCAGCTTGGATCAGGTCCCTTCCGAGCAGTACTTC
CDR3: CASSLDQVPSEQYF

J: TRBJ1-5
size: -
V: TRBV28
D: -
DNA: TGTGCCAGCAGTTTTAAGGGGAAGACTCAGCCCCAGCATTTT
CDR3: CASSFKGKTQPQHF

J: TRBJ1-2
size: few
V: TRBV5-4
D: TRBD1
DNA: TGTGCCAGCAGCTTGATACAGGGGTCCTATGGCTACACCTTC
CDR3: CASSLIQGSYGYTF

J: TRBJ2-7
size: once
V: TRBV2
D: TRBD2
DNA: TGTGCCAGCACAAAAGAGACTAGCGGGAACGAGCAGTACTTC
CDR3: CASTKETSGNEQYF

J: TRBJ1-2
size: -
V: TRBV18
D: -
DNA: TGTGCCAGCTCAGCGGGAGCCTCCGTTGGCTACACCTTC
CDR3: CASSAGASVGYTF

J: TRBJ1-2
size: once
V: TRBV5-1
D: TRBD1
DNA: TGCGCCACCGCGCCATTGGGAGCACAGGGGTCTCCCAATTATGGCTACACCTTC
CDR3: CATAPLGAQGSPNYGYTF

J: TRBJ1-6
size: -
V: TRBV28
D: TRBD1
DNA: TGTGCCAGCAGTTTCCCATACAGGGGGGACTCCTATAATTCACCCCTCCACTTT
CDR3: CASSFPYRGDSYNSPLHF

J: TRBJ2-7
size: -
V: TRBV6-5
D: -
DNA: TGTGCCAGCAGTAACGGGGGATCTCCAACCTACGAGCAGTACTTC
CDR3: CASSNGGSPTYEQYF

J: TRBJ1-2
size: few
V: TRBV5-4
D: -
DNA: TGTGCCAGCAGCTTGGACAGGGAACTCACTATGTTGGGCTACACCTTC
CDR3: CASSLDRELTMLGYTF

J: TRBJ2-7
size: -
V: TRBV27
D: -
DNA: TGTGCCAGCAGTGAGCGGGCGGTTATCTACGAGCAGTACTTC
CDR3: CASSERAVIYEQYF

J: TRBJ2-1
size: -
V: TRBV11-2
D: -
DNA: TGTGCCAGCAGCCTGACAGGTCCCAGCTCCTACAATGAGCAGTTCTTC
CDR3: CASSLTGPSSYNEQFF

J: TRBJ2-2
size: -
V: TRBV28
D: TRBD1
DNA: TGTGCCAGCAGTTACAGGGGTAGCACCGGGGAGCTGTTTTTT
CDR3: CASSYRGSTGELFF

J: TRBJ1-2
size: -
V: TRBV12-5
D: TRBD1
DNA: TGTGCTAGTGGTTTGCTAGCCGGACAGGGCCTCCTCTATGGCTACACCTTC
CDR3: CASGLLAGQGLLYGYTF

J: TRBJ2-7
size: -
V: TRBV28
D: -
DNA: TGTGCCAGCAGTTTGCGAGACTATGGCGAGCAGTACTTC
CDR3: CASSLRDYGEQYF

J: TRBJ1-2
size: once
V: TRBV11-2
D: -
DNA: TGTGCCAGCAGCTCCCAGAGGGTAGCTAACTATGGCTACACCTTC
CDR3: CASSSQRVANYGYTF

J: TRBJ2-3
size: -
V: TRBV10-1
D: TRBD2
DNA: TGCGCCAGCAGTGATAGCGGGAGGGCCCGTGATACGCAGTATTTT
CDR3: CASSDSGRARDTQYF

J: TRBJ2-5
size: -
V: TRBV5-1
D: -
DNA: TGCGCCAGCAGCCTGGGAGCGGGCCTCCAAGAGACCCAGTACTTC
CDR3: CASSLGAGLQETQYF